This is a list of T cell receptor beta chains from one sample in a study of CD8+ T cells in alopecia areata. The method was immunoSEQ multiplex PCR; TCRdb's version includes in-frame clones alone and lacks a portion of them. The table records 190,000 or so clones, roughly 60% of them present only once. Specimen: CD4+ T cells sorted from blood, collected at week 24, from a patient treated with tofacitinib. The receptors derive from a human donor with alopecia areata. Both conserved end residues are part of each CDR3.

j_call v_call cdr3_aa
TRBJ2-6 TRBV9 CASSDRGSGANVLTF
TRBJ2-1 TRBV7-9 CASSIPSGVYNEQFF
TRBJ2-7 TRBV7-2 CASSDRGPGAGGSYEQYF
TRBJ1-5 TRBV5-1 CASSRTGGGNQPQHF
TRBJ2-7 TRBV14 CASSRKQGTAYEQYF
TRBJ2-3 TRBV23-1 CATEGRDNPDF
TRBJ2-1 TRBV19 CASSISTSGYNEQFF
TRBJ2-7 TRBV4-2 CASSRGVGTGAYEQYF
TRBJ1-5 TRBV30 CAWSTSHNQPQHF
TRBJ2-7 TRBV5-6 CASSLVRFDEQYF
TRBJ2-5 TRBV7-2 CASSLSSGVQETQYF
TRBJ2-7 TRBV30 CAWSVRGQGITYEQYF
TRBJ2-4 TRBV19 CASSHGGAKNIQYF
TRBJ2-5 TRBV5-1 CASSGSPGLQETQYF
TRBJ2-5 TRBV5-1 CASSLGLQETQYF
TRBJ2-1 TRBV2 CASRPPGRMNNEQFF
TRBJ2-5 TRBV5-6 CASSGGGETQYF
TRBJ2-5 TRBV5-1 CASSNSGDQETQYF
TRBJ1-2 TRBV14 CASSQRTYGYTF
TRBJ2-3 TRBV29-1 CSVDSSPSRDTGVNTQYF
TRBJ2-6 TRBV29-1 CSVEDLRGSGANVLTF
TRBJ1-5 TRBV9 CATNQPQHF
TRBJ2-4 TRBV28 CASSRDRATAKNIQYF
TRBJ1-2 TRBV4-3 CASSLRWGQGENYGYTF
TRBJ1-6 TRBV19 CASGGGLSPLHF
TRBJ1-4 TRBV30 CAWGPGGIEGEKLFF
TRBJ1-2 TRBV7-2 CASTWGGDYGYTF
TRBJ1-3 TRBV29-1 CSVFSVGNTIYF
TRBJ2-1 TRBV5-4 CASSAGLEDNEQFF
TRBJ2-7 TRBV28 CALSRGGGYEQYF
TRBJ1-2 TRBV19 CASSARQIIYGYTF
TRBJ2-7 TRBV27 CASSLWDRVYEQYF